One T cell receptor beta chain is described in this entry. The antigen it recognizes is unknown. Base quality data are lacking; no much larger clone is found one base away. The germline V gene (reference sequence) specifies LNHDA as CDR1 and SQIVND as CDR2. The junction shows trimming of 2 bases on V and 3 bases on J, and the gene matches do not reach 4 bases of it. The CDR3 has 16 amino acids, counting the end cysteine and phenylalanine. Only CDR3 DNA is held: 48 bases, read in frame from base 1. The data stem from a study of shared clonotypes between healthy human individuals (dated by TCRdb to 2018 to 2020). In the study overall: Two women and three men aged 18 to 49 years were included in the cohort. For each donor, CD4 naive and CD4 memory were each given three plates, CD8 naive was given two plates, and CD8 memory was given one plate. To estimate repertoire size and how much clonotype sharing occurs between individuals, the study deeply sequenced the blood TCR repertoires of 4 to 6 healthy adults. Libraries were prepared and TCR repertoires were sequenced by different laboratories using diverse techniques, in order to increase sequencing depth and limit assay-specific biases. Leukapheresis yielded between about 0.85 and 9 billion PBMCs per donor. The paper as a whole reports these results and caveats: Only blood was sampled, and tissue TCR repertoires likely differ from those in blood. Because the study included only a small number of donors, the genetic and exposure-history diversity represented was limited. Rarefaction of sorted-subset datasets indicated incomplete sequencing despite the large sequencing depth. Sharing across several donors was observed for roughly 5.4% of naive CD4, 3% to 3.5% of naive CD8, over 2% of memory CD4, and over 0.3% of memory CD8 clonotypes. Larger estimated clonotype richness was generally found for naive subsets than for memory subsets. Compared with non-shared clonotypes, the clonotypes found in all four sorted-subset donors had higher generation probabilities. Pairwise subsampling led to the expectation that sequencing depth would affect the degree of clonotype sharing among donors.

Using the deep immunoSEQ assay, TCR CDR3 regions were amplified from genomic DNA by multiplex PCR. Extracted genomic DNA from each cell subset was distributed evenly across all wells of several immunoSEQ 96-well plates, and each plate was treated as a replicate. For sorted subsets, approximately 200 ng of genomic DNA, equivalent to around 31,000 T cell genomes, went into each replicate PCR. Purified libraries were measured with a Qubit 3.0 fluorometer, size-checked on a Bioanalyzer 2100, and measured again with the KAPA Library Quantification kit. A separate single-read 150-cycle Illumina NextSeq 550 flow cell was used to sequence each immunoSEQ 96-well plate. In the source study's methods: Because the immunoSEQ output held only junctional sequences and lacked quality scores, the filtering could not match the filtering applied to full-length reads. To assign V/J genes and CDR3, sequences were annotated using PyIR, a Python wrapper for IgBLAST v1.9, with IMGT germline references. Any read was removed if the V/J assignment was weak (E-value above 1e-6), the CDR3 was missing, or the read contained stop codons, out-of-frame junctions, or ambiguous translated residues. V3J clonotypes were defined as sequences sharing an identical inferred V gene, J gene, and CDR3 amino acid sequence. Percentage overlap between repertoires was computed as shared unique clonotypes divided by the size of the smaller repertoire. Repertoire richness was assessed with RTK rarefaction, the Chao1 estimator, and Recon v2.1 estimates of unobserved clonotypes. Generation probabilities were computed with OLGA for all TCRbeta clonotypes obtained by the gDNA method from four donors. Sourced from immuneACCESS, this table was stored by TCRdb with only in-frame sequences that have V and J called. A share of the clones is absent; for the studies checked, an unresolved V gene accounts for under half, and the remainder has no known explanation. D and trimming were read from the DNA, whereas the V and J calls and clone size are those reported in that table. The sample contains around 600,000 clones, around 95% of them found a single time. Over 0.09% of the sample belongs to the ten largest clones.

For the CD8 naive samples, CD45RO-negative cells were positively selected for CCR7, yielding a CD45RA+CCR7+ population from which TemRA cells were excluded. The donors were healthy, HIV-negative adults with no recently reported acute infections or vaccinations. Every donor was a Caucasian adult residing in Nashville, Tennessee, USA. Blood was collected by leukapheresis, and PBMCs were isolated by Ficoll-Histopaque density gradient centrifugation and then cryopreserved in liquid nitrogen vapor phase. Analytical flow cytometry was used to check the purity and quantity of every magnetically sorted T cell population. Each sorted fraction had its genomic DNA isolated and then quantified by UV absorbance on a Nanodrop 2000c.

Rearrangement joined TRBV19 to TRBJ2-6; 7 junctional bases match TRBD2. The sample consisted of naive CD8+ T cells sorted from blood. This sample's cell subset or site label indicates: CD45RA+CCR7+. This clonotype was sampled from a woman in her 30s in good health. The DNA sequence follows: TGTGCCAGTAGTATAAGGGCGGGAGATGGGGCCAACGTCCTGACTTTC. It codes for CASSIRAGDGANVLTF.